This T cell receptor (beta chain) was documented in a study of vaccination effects on CD4 cells after COVID-19. Following culture for ten to eleven days, CD4+ T cells were isolated. Two doses of BNT162b2 or mRNA-1273 vaccine were administered to participants. The repertoire was sequenced with immunoSEQ multiplex PCR; TCRdb's copy has only in-frame clones and lacks some. The top ten clones hold roughly 2% of a sample with about 73,000 clones, roughly four fifths of them seen once. V was clipped by 3 bases and J by 7 bases, with 18 bases between them. Per germline, CDR1 SQVTM and CDR2 ANQGSEA. The CDR3 consists of 14 residues. A word on this clone: No antigen is known for it.

Sequenced here: CD4+ T cells from PBMCs cultured without peptide, sampled after COVID-19 vaccination. This receptor was identified in a human donor who received a COVID-19 vaccine. The V and J genes are TRBV29-1 and TRBJ1-2; TRBD1 is a possible D gene (6 bases). CDR3 sequence (DNA): TGCAGCGTTGATCGTGAGTTTCAGGGGTTTGGCTACACCTTC. Amino acid sequence: CSVDREFQGFGYTF.